This T cell receptor (beta chain) was sequenced during a study of blood T cell repertoires in COVID-19. Study in general: Specimens from acute and convalescent COVID-19 originated in the United States, Italy and Spain.

CDR1 MNHEY and CDR2 SVGAGI come from the germline V gene. Trimming took 4 bases from V and 1 from J, leaving 12 bases between them. The CDR3 loop spans 15 amino acids. Only in-frame clones appear in the TCRdb table, and some are missing; sequencing was by immunoSEQ multiplex PCR. The data contain under 300,000 clones, 88% of them singletons. This TCR was recovered from a woman aged 45-65 years who had recovered from COVID-19. J is TRBJ2-3 and V is TRBV6-5; D perhaps matches TRBD2 (6 bases). Sample: PBMCs or T cells enriched from blood (not recorded which). This CDR3 reads CASSSRDSGTDTQYF. CDR3 bases: TGTGCCAGCAGTTCCCGGGACTCCGGCACAGATACGCAGTATTTT.